This T cell receptor beta chain is drawn from a study of cytomegalovirus exposure and HLA in healthy donors. The CDR3 totals 17 residues. Assay used: immunoSEQ multiplex PCR; TCRdb lists only in-frame clones, some missing. This sample has 200,000 or so clones, with about 89% found just once. The genes are TRBV21-1 and TRBJ2-1; the tabulated D call, TRBD2, remains unverified against the DNA. TRBV21-1 is tagged as a pseudogene. This TCR derives from a woman aged 18-29 years in good health and CMV-seronegative. The sample was PBMCs. The CDR3: CASSKVERAYSYNEQFF. In nucleotides, the CDR3 is TGTGCCAGCAGCAAAGTCGAGCGGGCTTACTCCTACAATGAGCAGTTCTTC.